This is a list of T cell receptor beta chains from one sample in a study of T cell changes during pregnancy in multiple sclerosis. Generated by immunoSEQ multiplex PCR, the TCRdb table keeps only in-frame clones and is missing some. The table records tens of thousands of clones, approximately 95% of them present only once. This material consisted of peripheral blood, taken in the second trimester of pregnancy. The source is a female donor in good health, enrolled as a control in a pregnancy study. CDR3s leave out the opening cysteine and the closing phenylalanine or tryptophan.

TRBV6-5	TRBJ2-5	ASRRGGGETQY
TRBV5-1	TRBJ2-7	ASSLAAGTYEQY
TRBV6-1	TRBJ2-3	ASSWDSPDTQY
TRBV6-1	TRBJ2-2	ASFWTGTTGELF
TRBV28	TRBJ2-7	ASSSTSGGPYEQY
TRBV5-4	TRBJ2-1	ASSRTGYGNEQF
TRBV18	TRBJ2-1	ASSPSSGQINEQF
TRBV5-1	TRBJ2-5	ASSLDPSGQETQY
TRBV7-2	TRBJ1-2	ASRGQDYGYT
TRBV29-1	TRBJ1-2	SVGTDGYT
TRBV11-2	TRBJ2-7	ASTGLANEQY
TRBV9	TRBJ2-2	ASSVDTGVGTGELF
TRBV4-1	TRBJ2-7	ASSSFGTGITYEQY
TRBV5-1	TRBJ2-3	ASSLLAGSTDTQY
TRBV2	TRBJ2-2	ASRDRGPTGELF
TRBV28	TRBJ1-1	ASSLLPGTGYTEAF
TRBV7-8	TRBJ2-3	ASSLSAPGTSGSTDTQY
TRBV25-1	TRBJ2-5	ASRALDSYQETQY
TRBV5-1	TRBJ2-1	ASSLRTVSYNEQF
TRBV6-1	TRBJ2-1	ASSEAGASGRYPYNEQF
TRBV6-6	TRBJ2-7	ASRGQGITYEQY
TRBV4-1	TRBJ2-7	ASSRLMMPGQGRTYEQY
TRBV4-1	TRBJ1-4	ASSQEKGQGAEKLF
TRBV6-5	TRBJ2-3	ASGRGQGGDTQY
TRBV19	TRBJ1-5	ASSQRELLNQPQH
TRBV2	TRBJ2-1	ASSALAGSSYNEQF
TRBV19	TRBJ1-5	ASNQLNQPQH